This T cell receptor beta chain was recorded in a study of control samples from healthy donors and cancer patients. Profiling relied on immunoSEQ multiplex PCR, and the TCRdb table lists in-frame clones only, not all of them. Counted here are about 120,000 clones, approximately 92% occurring once; the ten biggest clones make up about 5.5%. To note about this clone: At the DNA level, this CDR3 is encoded by other sequences in the same sample as well.

CDR1 and CDR2 (germline): SGDLS, YYNGEE. V was trimmed by 7 bases and J by 2 bases, leaving 16 bases between them. This CDR3 comprises 14 residues. This sequence was found in a man aged 18 to 29 in good health. Sample: blood. The gene calls are TRBV9 and TRBJ2-7; weak D call: TRBD2 (7 bases). The CDR3 region has the DNA TGTGCCAGCGGGGTGGGGGGGCCTCCCTACGAGCAGTACTTC. This gives the protein CASGVGGPPYEQYF.